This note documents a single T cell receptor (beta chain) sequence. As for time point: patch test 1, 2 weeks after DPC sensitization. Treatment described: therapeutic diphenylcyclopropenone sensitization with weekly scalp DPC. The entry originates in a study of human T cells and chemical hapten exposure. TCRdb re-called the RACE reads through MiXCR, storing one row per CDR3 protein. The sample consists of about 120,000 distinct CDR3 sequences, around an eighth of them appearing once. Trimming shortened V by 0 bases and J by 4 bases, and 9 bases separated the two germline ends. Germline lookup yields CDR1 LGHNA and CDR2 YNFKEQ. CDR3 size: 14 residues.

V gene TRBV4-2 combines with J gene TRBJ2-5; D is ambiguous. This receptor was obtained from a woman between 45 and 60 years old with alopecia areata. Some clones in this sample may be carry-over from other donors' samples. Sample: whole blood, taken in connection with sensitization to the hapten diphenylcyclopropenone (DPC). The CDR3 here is CASSQDPGLETQYF. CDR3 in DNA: TGTGCCAGCAGCCAAGATCCAGGTTTAGAGACCCAGTACTTC.